Listed below are T cell receptor beta chains from one sample, sequenced in a study of cytomegalovirus exposure and HLA in healthy donors. TCRdb keeps only in-frame clones here, not all; method: immunoSEQ multiplex PCR. Here the sample spans approximately 200,000 clones, just over 90% being singletons. Sequencing was done on a sample of PBMCs. These receptors were obtained from a woman aged 18 to 35 in good health and CMV-seronegative. Each CDR3 is given with its conserved first and last residue. A D gene is named only where the DNA matches it firmly. Not every row has a clone size; where given, it reads once, few, many or a size class.

clone_size j_call d_call v_call cdr3_nt cdr3_aa
- TRBJ1-5 - TRBV30 TGTGCCGGAGGACAGAACAATCAGCCCCAGCATTTT CAGGQNNQPQHF
- TRBJ1-1 - TRBV19 TGTGCCAGTTCTAAGACAGGAAGAAGCACTGAAGCTTTCTTT CASSKTGRSTEAFF
once TRBJ2-3 TRBD2 TRBV11-2 TGTGCCAGCAGCCCGGGGACTAGCGGGAGGGAATTTCGCACAGATACGCAGTATTTT CASSPGTSGREFRTDTQYF
- TRBJ1-1 - TRBV27 TGTGCCAGCAGCTCAGGGGCCACTGAAGCTTTCTTT CASSSGATEAFF
once TRBJ2-1 - TRBV6-6 TGTGCCAGCAGCCAGCAGGCGGGACCGTACAATGAGCAGTTCTTC CASSQQAGPYNEQFF
- TRBJ2-2 - TRBV7-9 TGTGCCAGCAGCACCAGACAGGTTAACACCGGGGAGCTGTTTTTT CASSTRQVNTGELFF
- TRBJ1-2 TRBD1 TRBV5-1 TGCGCCAGCAGCTCTTCAGGGGGCGCCCACTATGGCTACACCTTC CASSSSGGAHYGYTF
- TRBJ2-7 TRBD2 TRBV11-2 TGTGCCAGCAGTCAAAATAGCGGGGGGACCTCCTACGAGCAGTACTTC CASSQNSGGTSYEQYF
- TRBJ2-1 - TRBV11-3 TGTGCCAGCAGCTTAGGCACGCAGACCTACAATGAGCAGTTCTTC CASSLGTQTYNEQFF
- TRBJ2-7 - TRBV27 TGTGCCAGCAGTTTCCTAGGACAGACCCGGGAGCAGTACTTC CASSFLGQTREQYF
- TRBJ1-6 - TRBV27 TGTGCCAGCAGTTTACTTGGGACATCTGGGGCTTATAATTCACCCCTCCACTTT CASSLLGTSGAYNSPLHF
- TRBJ2-7 - TRBV6-5 TGTGCCAGCAGTTACTCATACTCCAACTCCTACGAGCAGTACTTC CASSYSYSNSYEQYF
- TRBJ2-7 TRBD1 TRBV18 TGTGCCAGCTCGACAGGGGGCTTGTACGAGCAGTACTTC CASSTGGLYEQYF
- TRBJ1-4 TRBD1 TRBV5-8 TGTGCCAGCAGCCCGGGACAGGGGTTAACTAATGAAAAACTGTTTTTT CASSPGQGLTNEKLFF
- TRBJ2-1 - TRBV6-4 TGTGCCAGCAGCCCCCTTTCTAGTCTGCGCGCCTATGAGCAGTTCTTC CASSPLSSLRAYEQFF
- TRBJ2-1 TRBD2 TRBV19 TGTGCCAGTAGTCCCGGACTAGCGGTCATAGGAAATGAGCAGTTCTTC CASSPGLAVIGNEQFF
- TRBJ2-1 - TRBV5-5 TGTGCCAGCAGCTTCGGGACTCAGCTTAATGAGCAGTTCTTC CASSFGTQLNEQFF
- TRBJ1-2 - TRBV29-1 TGCAGCGTTTACGCAGGGCCGGGAGATGGCTACACCTTC CSVYAGPGDGYTF
- TRBJ2-5 - TRBV11-2 TGTGCCAGCAGCCCCCCGGGAGTCGAGACCCAGTACTTC CASSPPGVETQYF
- TRBJ2-7 - TRBV7-3 TGTGCCAGCAGCCCGGGCCGGGGAACAAACTCCTACGAGCAGTACTTC CASSPGRGTNSYEQYF
- TRBJ2-3 - TRBV7-6 TGTGCCAGCAGCCTAACAGCGGACAGCTACGCTTCTAGCACAGATACGCAGTATTTT CASSLTADSYASSTDTQYF
- TRBJ2-6 - TRBV7-2 TGTGCCAGCAGCGTCACAGGGACTGGGGCCAACGTCCTGACTTTC CASSVTGTGANVLTF
- TRBJ2-1 TRBD1 TRBV27 TGTGCCAGCAGTTTAACAGGGGTCAATGAGCAGTTCTTC CASSLTGVNEQFF
- TRBJ2-7 TRBD2 TRBV7-9 TGTGCCAGCAGCTTAACTAGCGGTTACGAGCAGTACTTC CASSLTSGYEQYF
once TRBJ2-4 TRBD2 TRBV5-1 TGCGCCAGCAATCCGGAGGGGCTAGCGGGTGTATTTGAAAACATTCAGTACTTC CASNPEGLAGVFENIQYF
few TRBJ1-1 TRBD1 TRBV6-5 TGTGCCAGCAGTTACGTCAGGGGGTTGAACACTGAAGCTTTCTTT CASSYVRGLNTEAFF
- TRBJ2-3 TRBD1 TRBV7-2 TGTGCCAGCAGCTTAGAGTTAGCGACAGGGGGTAGCACAGATACGCAGTATTTT CASSLELATGGSTDTQYF
- TRBJ1-2 - TRBV6-6 TGTGCCAGCAGCACCACGGTCAATGGCTACACCTTC CASSTTVNGYTF
- TRBJ2-7 TRBD1 TRBV6-1 TGTGCCAGCACCCGAGGGGGACAGGGTGTCTACGAGCAGTACTTC CASTRGGQGVYEQYF
- TRBJ1-2 - TRBV7-3 TGTGCCAGCAGCTTCGGGGGTAGCTATGGCTACACCTTC CASSFGGSYGYTF
- TRBJ2-7 TRBD2 TRBV2 TGTGCCAGCAGTGAAGTTTCTAGCGGGAGGGCCACCTACGAGCAGTACTTC CASSEVSSGRATYEQYF
- TRBJ2-4 TRBD2 TRBV18 TGTGCCAGCTCACCGGGCACGGGAGGGGCCAAAAACATTCAGTACTTC CASSPGTGGAKNIQYF
- TRBJ2-7 - TRBV30 TGTGCCTGGAGAGATTTTTTAGTCTACGAGCAGTACTTC CAWRDFLVYEQYF
- TRBJ2-3 - TRBV6-1 TGTGCCAGCAGTGAAGCGAGCCCCCGCACAGATACGCAGTATTTT CASSEASPRTDTQYF
- TRBJ2-1 TRBD2 TRBV5-1 TGCGCCAGCAGCTTGGCCCGCAGGGGTAGCGGGAGCTCCTACAATGAGCAGTTCTTC CASSLARRGSGSSYNEQFF
- TRBJ1-4 TRBD1 TRBV6-5 TGTGCCAGCAGTAGACAGGGGTTTGGTGAAAAACTGTTTTTT CASSRQGFGEKLFF
- TRBJ1-5 - TRBV2 TGTGCCAGCAGTGAAACCAGGGCTCTAAATCAGCCCCAGCATTTT CASSETRALNQPQHF
- TRBJ2-7 TRBD1 TRBV7-9 TGTGCCAGCAGCCCCTGGTGGGGTTTGGGGACAGGGACCTACGAGCAGTACTTC CASSPWWGLGTGTYEQYF
- TRBJ2-7 - TRBV5-1 TGCGCCAGCAGCTTGGCAGGGCTCCCCTACGAGCAGTACTTC CASSLAGLPYEQYF
few TRBJ2-7 TRBD2 TRBV7-9 TGTGCCAGCAGCTTTAATAGCGGGAACCCGTCCTACGAGCAGTACTTC CASSFNSGNPSYEQYF
once TRBJ2-1 TRBD2 TRBV19 TGTGCCAGTAGTATAGTGAGGACTAGCGGGCACCAGGGGGGGCATGAGCAGTTCTTC CASSIVRTSGHQGGHEQFF
- TRBJ2-2 - TRBV5-1 TGCGCCAGCATGATGGCAGGGAACACCGGGGAGCTGTTTTTT CASMMAGNTGELFF
once TRBJ1-5 TRBD1 TRBV2 TGTGCCAGCCAAATCGACAGGGGGCCACATCAGCCCCAGCATTTT CASQIDRGPHQPQHF
- TRBJ2-3 TRBD2 TRBV11-1 TGTGCCAGCAGCTTAGTGGCTAGCGGAGGGGCGGATACGCAGTATTTT CASSLVASGGADTQYF
- TRBJ1-3 - TRBV5-6 TGTGCCAGCAGCTTGCCCGGGGGTGGAAACACCATATATTTT CASSLPGGGNTIYF
- TRBJ1-1 - TRBV5-1 TGCGCCAGCAGCTTGGGAGGTGAGCCTGAAGCTTTCTTT CASSLGGEPEAFF
- TRBJ2-7 TRBD1 TRBV27 TGTGCCAGCAGTCTATGGGGACAGGGGCTCTCAAGGGGCGAGCAGTACTTC CASSLWGQGLSRGEQYF
- TRBJ1-2 - TRBV5-1 TGCGCCAGCAGCTTGGCCGGGGAGAACTATGGCTACACCTTC CASSLAGENYGYTF
- TRBJ1-2 TRBD1 TRBV30 TGTGCCTGGGGACGCCGGGACAGCTACTATGGCTACACCTTC CAWGRRDSYYGYTF
- TRBJ1-1 - TRBV5-6 TGTGCCAGCAGCTTGGTTGGTGTCAGGGATTACACTGAAGCTTTCTTT CASSLVGVRDYTEAFF
once TRBJ2-7 - TRBV11-3 TGTGCCAGGTGCAGTGGCTACGAGCAGTACTTC CARCSGYEQYF
- TRBJ2-2 - TRBV29-1 TGCAGCGTTACCCCCGGGAGTCAGGGGGCCGGGGAGCTGTTTTTT CSVTPGSQGAGELFF